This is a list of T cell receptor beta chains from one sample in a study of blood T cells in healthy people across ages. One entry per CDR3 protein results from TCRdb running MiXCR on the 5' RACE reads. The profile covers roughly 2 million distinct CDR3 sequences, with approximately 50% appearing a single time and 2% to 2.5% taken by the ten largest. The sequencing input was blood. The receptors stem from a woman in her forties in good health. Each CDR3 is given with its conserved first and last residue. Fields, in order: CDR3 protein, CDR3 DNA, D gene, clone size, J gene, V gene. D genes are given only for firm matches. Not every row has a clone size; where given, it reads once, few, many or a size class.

CDR3aa: CASSQGSGTGLRWETQYF
CDR3nt: TGTGCCAGCAGCCAAGGGAGTGGGACAGGGCTCCGGTGGGAGACCCAGTACTTC
d_gene: TRBD1
abundance: .
j_gene: TRBJ2-5
v_gene: TRBV14

CDR3aa: CASSFTGLAGGSTDTQYF
CDR3nt: TGTGCCAGCAGTTTCACGGGACTAGCGGGGGGTAGCACAGATACGCAGTATTTT
d_gene: TRBD2
abundance: .
j_gene: TRBJ2-3
v_gene: TRBV6-5

CDR3aa: CASSLARSNQPQHF
CDR3nt: TGTGCCAGCAGCTTGGCCAGGAGCAATCAGCCCCAGCATTTT
d_gene: .
abundance: .
j_gene: TRBJ1-5
v_gene: TRBV5-6

CDR3aa: CASSLRTSVPEQFF
CDR3nt: TGCGCCAGCAGCTTGCGGACTAGCGTCCCTGAGCAGTTCTTC
d_gene: TRBD2
abundance: .
j_gene: TRBJ2-1
v_gene: TRBV5-1

CDR3aa: CASSYFFGQGTNNEQFF
CDR3nt: TGTGCCAGCAGTTACTTCTTTGGACAGGGGACTAACAATGAGCAGTTCTTC
d_gene: TRBD1
abundance: .
j_gene: TRBJ2-1
v_gene: TRBV6-2/TRBV6-3

CDR3aa: CASSGRVPPYEQYF
CDR3nt: TGCGCCAGCAGCGGCAGGGTCCCCCCCTACGAGCAGTACTTC
d_gene: .
abundance: .
j_gene: TRBJ2-7
v_gene: TRBV5-1

CDR3aa: CASSQDLSTYGYTF
CDR3nt: TGTGCCAGCAGCCAAGATTTGTCAACGTATGGCTACACCTTC
d_gene: .
abundance: few
j_gene: TRBJ1-2
v_gene: TRBV4-2

CDR3aa: CASSEGHPYEQYF
CDR3nt: TGTGCCAGCAGTGAGGGTCATCCCTACGAGCAGTACTTC
d_gene: .
abundance: .
j_gene: TRBJ2-7
v_gene: TRBV12-3/TRBV12-4

CDR3aa: CASRGNGYTF
CDR3nt: TGTGCCTCCCGGGGGAACGGCTACACCTTC
d_gene: .
abundance: .
j_gene: TRBJ1-2
v_gene: TRBV28

CDR3aa: CSAKGGYEQYF
CDR3nt: TGCAGTGCTAAAGGTGGTTACGAGCAGTACTTC
d_gene: .
abundance: few
j_gene: TRBJ2-7
v_gene: TRBV20-1

CDR3aa: CASSPLTGEGETQYF
CDR3nt: TGCGCCAGCAGCCCTTTGACAGGGGAGGGAGAGACCCAGTACTTC
d_gene: .
abundance: few
j_gene: TRBJ2-5
v_gene: TRBV4-3

CDR3aa: CASSLIQGAYGYTF
CDR3nt: TGTGCCAGCAGTTTAATACAGGGGGCGTATGGCTACACCTTC
d_gene: TRBD1
abundance: .
j_gene: TRBJ1-2
v_gene: TRBV12-3/TRBV12-4

CDR3aa: CASSLDRGGGGQYF
CDR3nt: TGTGCCAGCAGCCTAGACAGGGGAGGAGGCGGCCAGTACTTC
d_gene: TRBD1
abundance: .
j_gene: TRBJ2-7
v_gene: TRBV7-2

CDR3aa: CASSLGRVGRVLTF
CDR3nt: TGTGCCAGCAGTTTAGGACGGGTTGGGCGCGTCCTGACTTTC
d_gene: .
abundance: many
j_gene: TRBJ2-6
v_gene: TRBV28

CDR3aa: CSTSPSGGPSSYNEQFF
CDR3nt: TGCAGTACCAGTCCCAGCGGGGGGCCTAGTTCTTACAATGAGCAGTTCTTC
d_gene: TRBD2
abundance: .
j_gene: TRBJ2-1
v_gene: TRBV20-1

CDR3aa: CSVEYGGPTDTQYF
CDR3nt: TGCAGCGTTGAATACGGGGGGCCTACAGATACGCAGTATTTT
d_gene: .
abundance: .
j_gene: TRBJ2-3
v_gene: TRBV29-1

CDR3aa: CSARGVEQAYNEQFF
CDR3nt: TGCAGTGCTAGAGGGGTGGAGCAGGCCTACAATGAGCAGTTCTTC
d_gene: .
abundance: .
j_gene: TRBJ2-1
v_gene: TRBV20-1

CDR3aa: CASSPSTTYTDTQYF
CDR3nt: TGTGCCAGCAGCCCGTCTACTACCTACACAGATACGCAGTATTTT
d_gene: .
abundance: many
j_gene: TRBJ2-3
v_gene: TRBV4-2

CDR3aa: CASSWGQVGEQYF
CDR3nt: TGTGCCAGCAGTTGGGGACAGGTGGGGGAGCAGTACTTC
d_gene: TRBD1
abundance: few
j_gene: TRBJ2-5
v_gene: TRBV11-2

CDR3aa: CASSQDHYGVSSGANVLTF
CDR3nt: TGCGCCAGCAGCCAAGATCATTATGGGGTGAGCTCTGGGGCCAACGTCCTGACTTTC
d_gene: .
abundance: .
j_gene: TRBJ2-6
v_gene: TRBV4-3

CDR3aa: CASSTGQGGYYEQYF
CDR3nt: TGTGCCAGCAGCACCGGACAGGGGGGCTACTACGAGCAGTACTTC
d_gene: TRBD1
abundance: .
j_gene: TRBJ2-7
v_gene: TRBV7-8

CDR3aa: CATNGGFSYNEQFF
CDR3nt: TGTGCCACCAACGGGGGGTTTTCGTACAATGAGCAGTTCTTC
d_gene: TRBD2
abundance: few
j_gene: TRBJ2-1
v_gene: TRBV6-2/TRBV6-3

CDR3aa: CASSAFSSYEQYF
CDR3nt: TGTGCCAGCAGTGCCTTTTCCTCCTACGAGCAGTACTTC
d_gene: .
abundance: few
j_gene: TRBJ2-7
v_gene: TRBV28

CDR3aa: CSVTTGGFNEKLFF
CDR3nt: TGCAGCGTGACCACCGGGGGTTTTAATGAAAAACTGTTTTTT
d_gene: .
abundance: .
j_gene: TRBJ1-4
v_gene: TRBV29-1

CDR3aa: CASRSGGAQETQYF
CDR3nt: TGTGCCAGCCGGAGCGGGGGGGCTCAAGAGACCCAGTACTTC
d_gene: TRBD2
abundance: .
j_gene: TRBJ2-5
v_gene: TRBV28

CDR3aa: CATSDPRGSSYNEQFF
CDR3nt: TGTGCCACCAGTGACCCCCGGGGGAGCTCCTACAATGAGCAGTTCTTC
d_gene: .
abundance: few
j_gene: TRBJ2-1
v_gene: TRBV24-1

CDR3aa: CATSDPSFSGGRVETQYF
CDR3nt: TGTGCCACCAGTGATCCCTCGTTCAGCGGGGGGAGGGTAGAGACCCAGTACTTC
d_gene: TRBD2
abundance: .
j_gene: TRBJ2-5
v_gene: TRBV24-1

CDR3aa: CASSLDEREETQYF
CDR3nt: TGTGCCAGCAGCTTGGATGAGCGGGAAGAGACCCAGTACTTC
d_gene: .
abundance: .
j_gene: TRBJ2-5
v_gene: TRBV5-4

CDR3aa: CASSTRQGLRDQPQHF
CDR3nt: TGTGCCAGCAGCACCAGACAGGGCCTAAGGGATCAGCCCCAGCATTTT
d_gene: TRBD1
abundance: few
j_gene: TRBJ1-5
v_gene: TRBV7-8

CDR3aa: CASSRDRGVATNEKLFF
CDR3nt: TGTGCCAGCAGTCGCGACAGGGGCGTTGCAACTAATGAAAAACTGTTTTTT
d_gene: TRBD1
abundance: once
j_gene: TRBJ1-4
v_gene: TRBV28

CDR3aa: CASSLVSGSYNEQFF
CDR3nt: TGCGCCAGCAGCTTGGTTTCTGGCTCCTACAATGAGCAGTTCTTC
d_gene: .
abundance: many
j_gene: TRBJ2-1
v_gene: TRBV5-1

CDR3aa: CSAEGSKVGGYTF
CDR3nt: TGCAGTGCCGAAGGCAGTAAGGTCGGTGGCTACACCTTC
d_gene: .
abundance: .
j_gene: TRBJ1-2
v_gene: TRBV20-1

CDR3aa: CASSLGPGDEQYF
CDR3nt: TGTGCCAGCAGCTTAGGTCCCGGGGACGAGCAGTACTTC
d_gene: .
abundance: .
j_gene: TRBJ2-7
v_gene: TRBV7-6

CDR3aa: CASNSNRGSEQFF
CDR3nt: TGTGCCAGCAACTCTAACAGGGGGAGTGAGCAGTTCTTC
d_gene: TRBD1
abundance: .
j_gene: TRBJ2-1
v_gene: TRBV6-5

CDR3aa: CASSQEAGGEREQYF
CDR3nt: TGCGCCAGCAGCCAAGAGGCAGGGGGCGAAAGGGAGCAGTACTTC
d_gene: TRBD1
abundance: .
j_gene: TRBJ2-4
v_gene: TRBV4-1

CDR3aa: CASSQSRGWGTDTQYF
CDR3nt: TGTGCCAGCAGCCAGTCGCGGGGGTGGGGCACAGATACGCAGTATTTT
d_gene: TRBD2
abundance: .
j_gene: TRBJ2-3
v_gene: TRBV11-3

CDR3aa: CASSRIQGYKNIQYF
CDR3nt: TGTGCCAGCAGCCGGATACAGGGTTACAAAAACATTCAGTACTTC
d_gene: .
abundance: few
j_gene: TRBJ2-4
v_gene: TRBV14

CDR3aa: CASSQWFNEQFF
CDR3nt: TGTGCCAGCAGCCAGTGGTTCAATGAGCAGTTCTTC
d_gene: .
abundance: .
j_gene: TRBJ2-1
v_gene: TRBV3-1

CDR3aa: CASSLYGGSGNQPQHF
CDR3nt: TGTGCCAGCAGTTTATATGGGGGGAGTGGGAATCAGCCCCAGCATTTT
d_gene: .
abundance: once
j_gene: TRBJ1-5
v_gene: TRBV27

CDR3aa: CASSRSGGTLETQYF
CDR3nt: TGTGCCAGCAGCCGGAGCGGGGGGACGTTGGAGACCCAGTACTTC
d_gene: TRBD2
abundance: .
j_gene: TRBJ2-5
v_gene: TRBV6-5

CDR3aa: CASSVAQGYDYGYTF
CDR3nt: TGTGCCAGCAGCGTAGCCCAGGGGTACGACTATGGCTACACCTTC
d_gene: .
abundance: few
j_gene: TRBJ1-2
v_gene: TRBV9

CDR3aa: CASSTPTGGVGTQYF
CDR3nt: TGTGCCAGCAGCACCCCGACAGGGGGCGTCGGGACCCAGTACTTC
d_gene: TRBD1
abundance: few
j_gene: TRBJ2-5
v_gene: TRBV27

CDR3aa: CASSQVGQGGNEQFF
CDR3nt: TGTGCCAGCAGCCAAGTGGGACAGGGTGGCAATGAGCAGTTCTTC
d_gene: TRBD1
abundance: few
j_gene: TRBJ2-1
v_gene: TRBV3-1

CDR3aa: CASSLAGTLRPLHF
CDR3nt: TGTGCCAGCAGTTTGGCGGGGACCCTGAGGCCCCTCCACTTT
d_gene: .
abundance: .
j_gene: TRBJ1-6
v_gene: TRBV12-3/TRBV12-4

CDR3aa: CASSQLAGGQETQYF
CDR3nt: TGTGCCAGCAGTCAGCTAGCGGGGGGACAAGAGACCCAGTACTTC
d_gene: TRBD2
abundance: many
j_gene: TRBJ2-5
v_gene: TRBV27

CDR3aa: CSARDGSRVLNYGYTF
CDR3nt: TGCAGTGCTAGAGATGGCTCCAGGGTCCTCAACTATGGCTACACCTTC
d_gene: .
abundance: .
j_gene: TRBJ1-2
v_gene: TRBV20-1

CDR3aa: CSASRGGITDTQYF
CDR3nt: TGCAGTGCCAGTAGGGGGGGCATCACAGATACGCAGTATTTT
d_gene: .
abundance: few
j_gene: TRBJ2-3
v_gene: TRBV20-1

CDR3aa: CASTYGAVGGAGNEQFF
CDR3nt: TGTGCCAGCACCTACGGGGCGGTTGGGGGCGCGGGTAATGAGCAGTTCTTC
d_gene: .
abundance: .
j_gene: TRBJ2-1
v_gene: TRBV6-1

CDR3aa: CASRQLAGGSHNEQFF
CDR3nt: TGTGCCAGCAGACAACTAGCGGGGGGGTCCCACAATGAGCAGTTCTTC
d_gene: TRBD2
abundance: .
j_gene: TRBJ2-1
v_gene: TRBV7-8

CDR3aa: CSAYTPGFKDIQYF
CDR3nt: TGCAGTGCTTACACCCCAGGGTTCAAAGACATTCAGTACTTC
d_gene: .
abundance: .
j_gene: TRBJ2-4
v_gene: TRBV20-1